This T cell receptor beta chain is drawn from a study of blood T cell repertoires in COVID-19. The overall study: In each case, the material was cDNA or gDNA derived from T cells, B-cell-depleted T cells, or PBMCs.

As handled by the study authors: Estimation of nucleated cell counts was performed using reference gene primer amplification. Profiling relied on immunoSEQ multiplex PCR, and the TCRdb table lists in-frame clones only, not all of them. The DNA gave D and trimming, while V, J and clone size come from that table. The table includes 250,000 to 400,000 clones, around 89% detected once. With 6 bases removed from V and 12 bases from J, the gap between germline ends came to 23 bases. Germline-derived CDR1 and CDR2 are MNHEY and SVGAGI. The CDR3 extends over 14 amino acids. This rearrangement joins TRBV6-5 to TRBJ1-2, with D perhaps TRBD1 (6 bases). The clonotype comes from a woman under 40 with COVID-19, enrolled during active disease. The sequencing input was peripheral blood. CDR3 bases: TGTGCCAGCAGACCCACCGGGACACGGTCGGAGGACACCTTC. It specifies CASRPTGTRSEDTF.